A single sample gave rise to the 8 T cell receptor beta chains below, sequenced in a study of blood T cells in healthy people across ages. PCR was performed a second time for about 7 to 12 cycles using a sample-barcoded 5' primer and a J-beta primer mix. TCRdb reprocessed the 5' RACE reads with MiXCR, giving one entry per CDR3 protein. The profile shows 850,000 to 950,000 distinct CDR3 sequences, less than 35% of them singletons. Sequencing was carried out using blood. The receptors were sampled from a woman over 75 in good health.

This clonotype was counted ten times or more. The chain links TRBV12-3 or TRBV12-4 to TRBJ1-2; D possibly corresponds to TRBD1 (6 bases). This CDR3 comprises 13 residues. With 5 bases removed from V and 6 bases from J, the gap between germline ends came to 13 bases. CDR3 DNA sequence: TGTGCCAGCAGTCCCCAGGGGCTAGATGGCTACACCTTC. Amino acid sequence: CASSPQGLDGYTF.

This clonotype has at least ten counts. This chain uses TRBV20-1 with TRBJ1-4; 8 bases agree with TRBD1. V trimming: 5 bases; J trimming: 2 bases; junction bases outside the gene matches: 7. CDR3 size: 15 residues. The germline V gene encodes CDR1 DFQATT and CDR2 SNEGSKA (reference sequence). The CDR3 loop reads CSAAKRQGTNEKLFF. The CDR3, as DNA: TGCAGTGCTGCAAAACGACAGGGGACTAATGAAAAACTGTTTTTT.

The rearrangement uses TRBV19 and TRBJ1-2; tentatively, D is TRBD1 (6 bases). Per the germline V gene, CDR1 is LNHDA and CDR2 is SQIVND (reference sequence). The CDR3 totals 15 residues. V lost 7 bases to trimming and J lost 4 bases, with 19 bases between them. DNA of the CDR3: TGTGCCAGTACCCAAGGGGGGAGTTCGGTCTATGGCTACACCTTC. Translation gives CASTQGGSSVYGYTF.

This clonotype has ten or more counts. The CDR3: CSASSPGGYGYTF. In nucleotides, the CDR3 is TGCAGTGCTAGCTCGCCTGGTGGCTATGGCTACACCTTC. The chain links TRBV20-1 to TRBJ1-2; unclear D gene. The CDR3 has 13 residues. V dropped 3 bases and J dropped 4 bases, with 12 bases sitting between them. In germline, CDR1 is DFQATT, CDR2 SNEGSKA (reference sequence).

The sample holds many counts of this clonotype. The chain is built from TRBV2 and TRBJ2-7; 9 bases line up with TRBD1. CDR1 is SNHLY, CDR2 FYNNEI, per germline. There are 14 residues in the CDR3. With V trimmed by 10 bases and J by 3 bases, 10 bases remained unmatched. CDR3 protein: CATGRGQGLYEQYF. The CDR3 nucleotides read TGTGCCACCGGGCGGGGACAGGGTCTCTACGAGCAGTACTTC.

The chain is built from TRBV7-9 and TRBJ2-2; no clear D gene. Trimming removed 3 bases from V and 2 bases from J, with 10 bases in between. Germline-derived CDR1 and CDR2 are SEHNR and FQNEAQ (reference sequence). The CDR3 totals 15 residues. The CDR3 nucleotides are TGTGCCAGCAGCTTCATGGTAGCTAACACCGGGGAGCTGTTTTTT. Its protein product is CASSFMVANTGELFF.

This clonotype was observed a handful of times. The CDR3 bases are TGTGCCAGCCAGCCAGGGGCCCCCGGGGAGCTGTTTTTT. It codes for CASQPGAPGELFF. V is TRBV12-3 or TRBV12-4 and J is TRBJ2-2, with D perhaps matching TRBD1 (6 bases). The V end was cut by 8 bases, the J end by 6 bases, with 13 bases between. The CDR3 extends over 13 amino acids.

V gene TRBV12-3 or TRBV12-4 combines with J gene TRBJ2-3; 10 bases are a match to TRBD2. The CDR3 totals 17 residues. V lost 7 bases, J lost 0 bases, and 10 bases stayed unmatched. The CDR3 DNA is TGTGCCAGCAAAAGAGCGGGGGGGCGAATTAGCACAGATACGCAGTATTTT. Its translation is CASKRAGGRISTDTQYF.